These 5 T cell receptor beta chains originate from one sample sequenced in a study of Graves' ophthalmopathy and Graves' hyperthyroidism (dated by TCRdb to the late 2010s). The sequencer was an Illumina HiSeq 2000. For repertoire sequencing, the TCR beta CDR3 regions were amplified from RNA transcripts. HTBI primers and the Qiagen OneStep RT-PCR kit were used in a first-round RT-PCR, which was followed by a second-round multiplex PCR, size selection and purification. The public reads were run again by TCRdb, first through fastp at Q25 and then through MiXCR, and only productive beta chains were kept. Entries that share a CDR3 protein sequence are merged under the most common genes and DNA. Counted in this sample were about 480,000 distinct CDR3 sequences; approximately 15% of them appeared once. The ten largest clones take up about a tenth of the sample. The sample comprised blood. The receptors originated from a woman in her twenties or thirties with Graves' ophthalmopathy. Donor details come from another sample of the same person, matched by shared clones.

The rearrangement joins TRBV5-8 to TRBJ1-1, with 7 bases aligning to TRBD1. This CDR3 has 13 residues. Germline V CDR1 and CDR2: SGHTS, YDEGEE. Trimming cost V 4 bases and J 11 bases; bases outside gene matches: 11. CDR3 DNA sequence: TGTGCCAGCAGCCACCCGGACAGGATAGGGGCTTTCTTT. It yields the protein CASSHPDRIGAFF.

This clonotype has a count of ten or more. This rearrangement joins TRBV30 to TRBJ1-1; 7 positions match TRBD1. CDR1 is GTSNPN and CDR2 is SVGIG in the germline V gene (reference sequence). This CDR3 has 12 amino acids. With 3 bases clipped from V and 7 bases from J, the junction kept 5 bases outside the gene matches. Here the CDR3 reads CAWRRQGSEAFF. The DNA of the CDR3 is TGTGCCTGGAGGCGACAGGGTAGTGAAGCTTTCTTT. Using reference TRBV30 and TRBJ1-1 for the parts outside the CDR3, the full variable domain is SQTIHQWPATLVQPVGSPLSLECTVEGTSNPNLYWYRQAAGRGLQLLFYSVGIGQISSEVPQNLSASRPQDRQFILSSKKLLLSDSGFYLCAWRRQGSEAFFGQGTRLTVV.

This clonotype was seen many times. This sequence joins TRBV19 and TRBJ1-1, with D uncertain. From germline, CDR1 is LNHDA and CDR2 SQIVND (reference sequence). The length of the CDR3 is 15 residues. The ends were cut back, 7 bases at V and 1 base at J, with 16 bases in the middle. The CDR3 DNA sequence: TGTGCCAGTATTCTGAACCCGGACGGGAACACTGAAGCTTTCTTT. The encoded protein is CASILNPDGNTEAFF.

This clonotype was recorded many times. A read error may be the cause here, since a much bigger clone is one base away. This chain joins TRBV15 and TRBJ1-2, with D maybe TRBD1 (6 bases). The CDR3 spans 13 residues. Germline lookup yields CDR1 LNHNV and CDR2 YYDKDF (reference sequence). The V gene lost 1 base and the J gene lost 4 bases, with 7 bases spanning the gap. The CDR3 DNA reads as TGTGCCACCAGCAGAGGACAGGTCTATGGCTACACCTTC. Its protein is CATSRGQVYGYTF.

This clonotype was recorded at least ten times. V is TRBV29-1 and J is TRBJ1-2; D might be TRBD1 (5 bases). The length of the CDR3 is 13 residues. V lost 4 bases, J lost 6 bases, and 15 bases lay in between. Germline loops: CDR1 SQVTM, CDR2 ANQGSEA. The CDR3 bases are TGCAGCGTTGGGGCCGGGGGAGTACATGGCTACACCTTC. Translated, it gives CSVGAGGVHGYTF.